The rows below give T cell receptor beta chains drawn from one sample of a study of T cell repertoires in cytomegalovirus infection. TCRdb used MiXCR to reprocess the reads, holding one entry per CDR3 protein. The table includes hundreds of thousands of distinct CDR3 sequences, about a sixth detected once. Input material: PBMCs. Receptors were obtained from a human donor in good health (CMV status not recorded). Some clones in this sample may be carry-over from other donors' samples. CDR3s leave out the opening cysteine and the closing phenylalanine or tryptophan. The D gene is left open where the match is weak. Expanded clones get a size class; other rows say once, few or many, or leave the size out.

TRBJ2-1,TRBV6-2/TRBV6-3,few,-,ASSYRLPSYNEQF
TRBJ2-4,TRBV7-3,many,-,ASSPGPGGGKNIQY
TRBJ1-5,TRBV12-3/TRBV12-4,few,TRBD1,ASRSGTGPQPQH
TRBJ1-1,TRBV7-9,-,-,ASSRGDTGNTEAF
TRBJ2-5,TRBV7-7,many,-,ASSLAFGSRETQY
TRBJ1-2,TRBV12-3/TRBV12-4,few,-,ASSSSGQGLSGYT
TRBJ2-7,TRBV20-1,-,-,SARLSAEDEQY
TRBJ2-5,TRBV7-2,-,-,ASILNGGTVWQETQY
TRBJ2-7,TRBV7-2,many,-,ASSLEPDLSAYEQY
TRBJ1-4,TRBV28,few,-,ASSLRRVGRRATNEKLF
TRBJ2-1,TRBV12-3/TRBV12-4,many,-,ASATVSYNEQF
TRBJ2-3,TRBV9,few,TRBD2,ASSVAAGASDTQY
TRBJ2-1,TRBV28,few,TRBD1,ASSTLGTGTLNEQF